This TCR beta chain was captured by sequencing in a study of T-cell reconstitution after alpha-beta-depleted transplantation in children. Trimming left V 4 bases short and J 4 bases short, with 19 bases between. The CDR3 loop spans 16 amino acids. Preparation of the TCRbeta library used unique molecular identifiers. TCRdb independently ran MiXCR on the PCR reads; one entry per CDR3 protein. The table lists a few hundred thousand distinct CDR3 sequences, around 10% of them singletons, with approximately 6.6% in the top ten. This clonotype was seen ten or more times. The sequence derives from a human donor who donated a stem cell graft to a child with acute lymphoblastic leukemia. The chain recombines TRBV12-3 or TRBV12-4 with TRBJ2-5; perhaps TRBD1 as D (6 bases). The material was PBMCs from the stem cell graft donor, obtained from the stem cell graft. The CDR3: CASSSDRSSGGETQYF. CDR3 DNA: TGTGCCAGCAGTTCTGACAGGAGCTCAGGTGGAGAGACCCAGTACTTC.